Sequencing of this T cell receptor (beta chain) was carried out in a study of cytomegalovirus exposure and HLA in healthy donors (dated by TCRdb to the late 2010s). With respect to the entire study: According to a later analysis, the 120 or so validation repertoires were produced on the same platform as the approximately 600 repertoires of the first cohort. The aim of the study was to test whether cataloging public T cell receptors could identify signatures of past pathogen exposure. Besides the first cohort of around 670 subjects, a separate validation cohort made up of some 110 different subjects was used. To predict cytomegalovirus infection status, the study brought together high-throughput TCR immunosequencing, statistical association of individual TCRs with disease status, and machine learning.

Donors formed part of the validation cohort, which comprised some 120 subjects and was distinct from the first cohort of 550 to 850 subjects. Note on this clone: The antigen this receptor binds is unknown. Base qualities are not provided; no much larger clone lies one nucleotide away.

Paper-wide results and their limitations: All 110 or so repertoires were used to score co-occurrence in the validation cohort in a later analysis, because that analysis had no HLA typing for the cohort. Of the cluster scores, 85% to 95% were above 0 in a later analysis, which found that TCRs clustered in the first cohort also tended to co-occur in the 120 validation repertoires. The authors suggested that the approach could potentially be extended to other disease states and immunological phenotypes. In vitro tests confirmed that three of the cytomegalovirus-associated TCR beta chains recognize cytomegalovirus antigens. In the study, 164 TCR beta chains were listed as associated with cytomegalovirus. Most TCR sequences were observed very rarely across donors, whereas some public TCRs were present in many individuals. The classifier was reported to diagnose cytomegalovirus status with high specificity and sensitivity in both the original cohort and the validation cohort.

To prepare the library, the immunoSEQ multiplex PCR assay was applied. The authors' pipeline ran thus. A statistical classification framework was developed to diagnose cytomegalovirus status using the catalog of TCR beta chain sequences. TCRdb took over this immuneACCESS table, retaining in-frame rearrangements with V and J assigned. Such tables are incomplete; in checked studies, under half of the missing clones stem from an unresolved V gene, and the remainder is unexplained. The D gene and trimming were derived from the DNA, and the V and J assignments and clone size from that table. A total of 75,000 to 90,000 clones appear in this sample, 85% to 95% of them only once. Jointly, the top ten make up more than 0.65% of the sample. Sequences SGHTA (CDR1) and FQGNSA (CDR2) are obtained from the germline V gene. From its cysteine to its phenylalanine, the CDR3 spans 15 amino acids. The only DNA kept is the CDR3, 45 bases in frame from the first base. V and J are truncated by 5 bases and 2 bases respectively, leaving an intervening sequence of 13 bases.

Sequencing used PBMCs. The chain was built from TRBV7-2 and TRBJ2-1, with TRBD2 tentatively as D gene (5 bases match). The receptor was derived from a woman in her late teens or twenties in good health and CMV-seronegative. The CDR3 protein: CASSIWTGAYNEQFF. In nucleotide form, the sequence is TGTGCCAGCAGCATCTGGACCGGGGCCTACAATGAGCAGTTCTTC.